The source of this T cell receptor (beta chain) is a study of beta chain features in type 1 diabetes. General observations from the study: When VDJ junctions were examined, type 1 diabetes patients showed fewer insertions and more deletions.

Germline V gives CDR1 SEHNR, CDR2 FQNEAQ (reference sequence). This CDR3 spans 13 amino acids. V was shortened by 1 base and J by 9 bases, with 10 bases between the two germline ends. Reverse transcribing all isolated RNA meant expressed TCRB transcripts were sequenced. It was found that naive, central memory and regulatory T cell samples averaged about 4 million reads. Clones were sequenced by immunoSEQ multiplex PCR, and TCRdb holds only the in-frame ones, with some missing. Among under 300,000 clones, less than 35% were seen once, and the ten largest hold about 3.9%. For this clone: Antigen specificity is unknown.

The chain links TRBV7-9 to TRBJ2-1, with no clear D. The sequence came from a man aged 25 to 40 in good health. Sequenced: central memory CD4+ T cells from blood. The CDR3 sequence is CASSLVGGAEQFF. CDR3 DNA sequence: TGTGCCAGCAGCTTAGTTGGCGGAGCTGAGCAGTTCTTC. Supplemented by reference TRBV7-9 and TRBJ2-1, the full variable domain reads DTGVSQNPRHKITKRGQNVTFRCDPISEHNRLYWYRQTLGQGPEFLTYFQNEAQLEKSRLLSDRFSAERPKGSFSTLEIQRTEQGDSAMYLCASSLVGGAEQFFGPGTRLTVL.